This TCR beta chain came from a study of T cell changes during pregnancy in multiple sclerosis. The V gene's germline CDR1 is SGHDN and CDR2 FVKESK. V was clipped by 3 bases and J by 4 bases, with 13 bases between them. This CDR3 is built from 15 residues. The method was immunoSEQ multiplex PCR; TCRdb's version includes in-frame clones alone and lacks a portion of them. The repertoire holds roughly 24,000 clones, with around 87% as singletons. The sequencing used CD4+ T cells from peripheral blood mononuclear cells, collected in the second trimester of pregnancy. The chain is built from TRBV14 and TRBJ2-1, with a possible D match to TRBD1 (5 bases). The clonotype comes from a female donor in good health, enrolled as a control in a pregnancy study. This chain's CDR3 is CASSQTLGEYNEQFF. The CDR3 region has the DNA TGTGCCAGCAGCCAGACCTTAGGGGAATACAATGAGCAGTTCTTC.